These 25 T cell receptor beta chains originate from one sample sequenced in a study of CD8 T cells in Susac syndrome. The authors reverse transcribed about 0.5 to 1 ug RNA with random hexamers. TCRdb analysed the immunoSEQ multiplex PCR reads with MiXCR anew, one entry per CDR3 protein. In the table there are around 280,000 distinct CDR3 sequences, 70% to 90% of which are singletons. Specimen: CD8+ T cells from PBMCs. These receptors came from a human donor with multiple sclerosis.

The genes are TRBV4-1 and TRBJ2-7; tentatively, D is TRBD1 or TRBD2 (5 bases each). CDR1 and CDR2 from the germline V gene are MGHRA and YSYEKL. The CDR3 extends over 17 amino acids. The V end lost 0 bases, the J end lost 0 bases, and 15 bases lay between the germline ends. DNA of the CDR3: TGCGCCAGCAGCCAAGATTTAGGGACGGAGAGCTCCTACGAGCAGTACTTC. Translated, it gives CASSQDLGTESSYEQYF.

This clonotype was detected once. This rearrangement joins TRBV27 to TRBJ1-5, with D hard to call. V was pared by 3 bases and J by 4 bases, with 7 bases between. Per the germline V gene, CDR1 is MNHEY and CDR2 is SMNVEV (reference sequence). This CDR3 comprises 13 residues. Here the CDR3 DNA reads TGTGCCAGCAGTTTCAGTGAAAATCAGCCCCAGCATTTT. Translation: CASSFSENQPQHF.

The chain employs TRBV7-8 and TRBJ2-2; D is possibly TRBD2 (6 bases). V was shortened by 1 base and J by 5 bases, with 17 bases between the two germline ends. The CDR3 covers 17 residues. Germline V gene data show CDR1 as SGHVS and CDR2 as FQNEAQ. The CDR3 coding sequence is TGTGCCAGCAGCTTAGGAGTGGCGACGGGAGCTACCGGGGAGCTGTTTTTT. This sequence encodes CASSLGVATGATGELFF.

This clonotype was detected once. The chain employs TRBV7-9 and TRBJ2-7; D unclear. V lost 4 bases and J lost 12, with 13 bases in between. This CDR3 is built from 11 residues. Germline CDR1 is SEHNR and CDR2 is FQNEAQ (reference sequence). The DNA of the CDR3 is TGTGCCAGCAGCTCTACTACGAGTTCGTACTTC. It specifies CASSSTTSSYF.

This clonotype was counted between two and nine times. The CDR3 here is CASSDFEVRETQYF. The CDR3 nucleotides read TGTGCCAGCAGTGATTTCGAGGTTCGAGAGACCCAGTACTTC. The chain uses TRBV6-1 and TRBJ2-5; D is ambiguous. This CDR3 comprises 14 residues. V gave up 3 bases and J gave up 4 bases, with 12 bases separating them. Germline CDR1 reads MNHNS; CDR2 reads SASEGT.

This clonotype came up many times. This chain links TRBV5-4 with TRBJ2-5; TRBD2 matches 8 bases. This CDR3 has 15 amino acids. Germline CDR1 reads SGHNT; CDR2 reads YYREEE (reference sequence). The J segment lost 5 bases and the V segment lost 3 bases, leaving 9 bases of the junction unmatched. CDR3 residues: CASSSRTSRTETQYF. The CDR3 region has the DNA TGTGCCAGCAGCTCTCGGACTAGCCGGACGGAGACCCAGTACTTC.

The chain employs TRBV4-1 and TRBJ1-1, with 8 bases that match TRBD1. There are 13 residues in the CDR3. Germline V gives CDR1 MGHRA, CDR2 YSYEKL. Losses at the gene ends were 1 base for V and 8 bases for J; bases not matched to a gene: 3. CDR3 in DNA: TGCGCCAGCAGCCAAGGGGGGGACAGGGAAGCTTTCTTT. Its translation is CASSQGGDREAFF.

This clonotype has just a few counts. This chain joins TRBV5-4 and TRBJ2-7, with 9 nucleotides matching TRBD1. Germline V lookup: CDR1 SGHNT, CDR2 YYREEE (reference sequence). V lost 5 bases and J lost 4; bases outside the gene matches: 10. The CDR3 extends over 15 amino acids. CDR3: CASRLIRDRVYEQYF. DNA of the CDR3: TGTGCCAGCAGGCTGATCCGGGACAGGGTTTACGAGCAGTACTTC.

This clonotype was observed once. This chain uses TRBV30 with TRBJ1-1; D might be TRBD1 (5 bases). The CDR3 loop spans 13 amino acids. Trimming removed 4 bases at V and 5 bases at J, with 14 bases between. Looked up from germline, CDR1 is GTSNPN and CDR2 is SVGIG (reference sequence). The CDR3: CAWMAFWGTEAFF. CDR3 nucleotides: TGTGCCTGGATGGCTTTCTGGGGGACTGAAGCTTTCTTT.

CDR3 region: CASSLDRGEEPITDTQYF. CDR3 in DNA: TGTGCCAGCAGCTTAGATCGGGGTGAGGAACCGATCACAGATACGCAGTATTTT. The chain joins TRBV11-2 to TRBJ2-3, with D possibly matching TRBD2 (5 bases). The length of the CDR3 is 18 residues. In germline, CDR1 is SGHAT, CDR2 FQNNGV. V was clipped by 0 bases and J by 2 bases, with 18 bases between them.

The chain joins TRBV12-3 or TRBV12-4 to TRBJ2-3, with no clear D. The ends were cut back, 3 bases at V and 2 bases at J, with 9 bases in the middle. The CDR3 contains 14 residues. CDR3 amino acids: CASSFVGPTDTQYF. In nucleotides, the CDR3 is TGTGCCAGCAGTTTTGTCGGGCCCACAGATACGCAGTATTTT.

This chain links TRBV27 with TRBJ2-7; TRBD2 matches at 11 bases. The CDR3 runs 17 residues. Germline V gene sequence: CDR1 MNHEY, CDR2 SMNVEV (reference sequence). Trimming at V came to 5 bases and at J to 3 bases, leaving 12 bases not matched to a gene. The CDR3 region is CASSARTSGRRGYEQYF. CDR3 nucleotide sequence: TGTGCCAGCAGTGCTCGGACTAGCGGGCGGAGGGGCTACGAGCAGTACTTC.

The DNA for the CDR3 is TGCGCCAGCAGCCAAGCAGGGCATCCTAACTATGGCTACACCTTC. This translates into CASSQAGHPNYGYTF. V is TRBV4-1 and J is TRBJ1-2; D possibly corresponds to TRBD1 (5 bases). The CDR3 contains 15 residues. V was trimmed by 1 base and J by 0 bases, leaving 9 bases between them. Germline CDR1 reads MGHRA; CDR2 reads YSYEKL.

J is TRBJ2-1 and V is TRBV5-1; D remains ambiguous. V gave up 2 bases and J gave up 6 bases, with 21 bases separating them. Germline CDR1 reads SGHRS; CDR2 reads YFSETQ. This CDR3 has 17 residues. Here the CDR3 reads CASSFDPRVPYPNEQFF. CDR3 in DNA: TGCGCCAGCAGCTTCGACCCCCGGGTTCCCTACCCCAATGAGCAGTTCTTC.

The V call is TRBV7-9, the J call TRBJ2-3, with D perhaps TRBD2 (6 bases). From germline, CDR1 is SEHNR and CDR2 FQNEAQ (reference sequence). The V end lost 8 bases, the J end lost 0 bases, and 12 bases lay between the germline ends. This CDR3 has 14 residues. The chain's CDR3 is CASLLARSTDTQYF. CDR3 DNA sequence: TGTGCCAGCCTTCTAGCGAGGAGCACAGATACGCAGTATTTT.

The CDR3: CASSLSMGHLNTGELFF. In DNA, the CDR3 is TGTGCCAGCAGTTTATCTATGGGACACCTAAACACCGGGGAGCTGTTTTTT. V usage is TRBV27 and J usage is TRBJ2-2, with a weak D call TRBD1 (6 bases). The CDR3 consists of 17 residues. CDR1 is MNHEY, CDR2 SMNVEV, per germline (reference sequence). The V and J ends lost 0 bases and 2 bases respectively, with 13 bases between them.

This rearrangement joins TRBV2 to TRBJ1-2; 7 bases match TRBD1. J was trimmed by 4 bases and V by 1 base; bases with no gene match: 9. CDR3 length equals 16 residues. Germline CDR1 SNHLY, CDR2 FYNNEI. In DNA form, the CDR3 reads TGTGCCAGCAGTGAAGGGGGACAGATCTTTACCTATGGCTACACCTTC. This gives the protein CASSEGGQIFTYGYTF.

The rearrangement uses TRBV5-6 and TRBJ2-2; D might be TRBD1 or TRBD2, each matching 5 bases. CDR1 is SGHDT, CDR2 YYEEEE, per germline. The CDR3 sequence is 19 residues long. V was trimmed by 0 bases and J by 5 bases, leaving 23 bases between them. The CDR3 DNA reads TGTGCCAGCAGCTTGGGTAGGACGGAGCTAGTGGGGGTGACCGGGGAGCTGTTTTTT. It codes for CASSLGRTELVGVTGELFF.

The CDR3 here is CASSPRLMTGLTEAFF. As DNA, the CDR3 is TGTGCCAGCAGCCCAAGACTAATGACAGGGTTGACTGAAGCTTTCTTT. This chain links TRBV4-2 with TRBJ1-1, with TRBD1 matching over 7 bases. The germline gives CDR1 LGHNA, CDR2 YNFKEQ. This CDR3 contains 16 residues. V shed 4 bases, J shed 5 bases, and the junction held 13 bases outside the gene matches.

This clonotype has only a few counts. The chain carries TRBV6-1 and TRBJ2-7; perhaps TRBD2 as D (6 bases). This CDR3 contains 13 residues. Germline CDR1 and CDR2: MNHNS and SASEGT. V gave up 5 bases and J gave up 2 bases, with 10 bases separating them. CDR3 in DNA: TGTGCCAGCAGTTCCCCGGGAGCCTACGAGCAGTACTTC. Its protein is CASSSPGAYEQYF.

The chain combines TRBV13 with TRBJ2-1; 10 bases agree with TRBD2. CDR3 length equals 15 residues. CDR1 is PRHDT and CDR2 is FYEKMQ in the germline V gene (reference sequence). Trimming at V came to 5 bases and at J to 6 bases, leaving 7 bases not matched to a gene. The CDR3 is CASSLQREGRNEQFF. CDR3 sequence (DNA): TGTGCCAGCAGCCTACAGCGGGAGGGCCGCAATGAGCAGTTCTTC.

The rearrangement links TRBV28 to TRBJ2-7, with D hard to call. The germline gives CDR1 MDHEN, CDR2 SYDVKM. V dropped 6 bases and J dropped 5 bases, with 14 bases sitting between them. The CDR3 totals 13 residues. The CDR3 loop reads CASSPFYGDEQYF. CDR3 nucleotides: TGTGCCAGCAGCCCTTTCTATGGGGACGAGCAGTACTTC.

The chain links TRBV9 to TRBJ2-3, with 7 bases that match TRBD1. Germline lookup yields CDR1 SGDLS and CDR2 YYNGEE. With V trimmed by 3 bases and J by 4 bases, 8 bases remained unmatched. The length of the CDR3 is 15 residues. In nucleotides, the CDR3 is TGTGCCAGCAGCGGGCGACAGGGCGTTCCAGATACGCAGTATTTT. It encodes CASSGRQGVPDTQYF. Filled out from reference TRBV9 and TRBJ2-3, the complete variable domain reads DSGVTQTPKHLITATGQRVTLRCSPRSGDLSVYWYQQSLDQGLQFLIQYYNGEERAKGNILERFSAQQFPDLHSELNLSSLELGDSALYFCASSGRQGVPDTQYFGPGTRLTVL.

This chain connects TRBV25-1 to TRBJ2-6; tentatively, D is TRBD1 (6 bases). V lost 5 bases and J lost 0, with 11 bases in between. The germline V gene has CDR1 MGHDK and CDR2 SYGVNS. This CDR3 is 16 amino acids long. DNA for the CDR3: TGTGCCAGCAGTCCATTGGGGGCCTCTGGGGCCAACGTCCTGACTTTC. Translated, it gives CASSPLGASGANVLTF.

The chain joins TRBV27 to TRBJ2-1; D tentatively reads TRBD1 or TRBD2 (5 bases each). Germline-derived CDR1 and CDR2 are MNHEY and SMNVEV (reference sequence). Trimming cost V 5 bases and J 9 bases, with 11 bases left between them. The length of the CDR3 is 12 residues. The CDR3 here is CASSVTRGEQFF. CDR3 nucleotides: TGTGCCAGCAGTGTTACTAGGGGTGAGCAGTTCTTC.